This is a list of T cell receptor beta chains from one sample in a study of blood T cell repertoires in COVID-19. The assay was immunoSEQ multiplex PCR, and TCRdb's table has in-frame clones only and misses some. The data contain about 120,000 clones, about nine tenths of them singletons. The sequencing input was peripheral blood. These TCRs come from a man aged 35 to 55 with acute or convalescent COVID-19. CDR3s include the opening cysteine and the closing phenylalanine or tryptophan. The order of the fields is CDR3 protein, CDR3 DNA, V gene, clone size, D gene, J gene. The D gene is left open where the match is weak. Clone size is given for some rows only: seen once, a few or many times, or a class if the clone is expanded.

CDR3: CASSLGTSGSPTDTQYF
DNA: TGCGCCAGCAGCTTGGGAACTAGCGGGAGTCCCACAGATACGCAGTATTTT
V: TRBV5-1
size: -
D: TRBD2
J: TRBJ2-3

CDR3: CASSEGGANYGYTF
DNA: TGTGCCAGCAGTGAAGGGGGGGCGAACTATGGCTACACCTTC
V: TRBV25-1
size: -
D: -
J: TRBJ1-2

CDR3: CASRRDPGHGGNTIYF
DNA: TGTGCCAGTAGGCGAGACCCGGGACATGGTGGAAACACCATATATTTT
V: TRBV19
size: -
D: -
J: TRBJ1-3

CDR3: CAMSGTTVTEAFF
DNA: TGTGCCATGTCCGGGACTACGGTCACTGAAGCTTTCTTT
V: TRBV10-3
size: -
D: -
J: TRBJ1-1

CDR3: CASSQVGQGFGQPQHF
DNA: TGCGCCAGCAGCCAAGTGGGACAGGGTTTCGGTCAGCCCCAGCATTTT
V: TRBV4-1
size: once
D: TRBD1
J: TRBJ1-5

CDR3: CASSLRSYSNQPQHF
DNA: TGTGCCAGCAGCCTGAGATCCTATAGCAATCAGCCCCAGCATTTT
V: TRBV5-6
size: -
D: -
J: TRBJ1-5

CDR3: CAINIGGSANTGELFF
DNA: TGTGCCATCAACATAGGGGGCAGCGCGAACACCGGGGAGCTGTTTTTT
V: TRBV10-3
size: once
D: TRBD1
J: TRBJ2-2

CDR3: CAWSGELGDGYTF
DNA: TGTGCCTGGAGTGGAGAATTGGGAGATGGCTACACCTTC
V: TRBV30
size: -
D: -
J: TRBJ1-2

CDR3: CASSYPYRGHEKLFF
DNA: TGTGCCAGCAGTTACCCCTACAGGGGGCATGAAAAACTGTTTTTT
V: TRBV6-6
size: -
D: TRBD1
J: TRBJ1-4

CDR3: CASSVVSSRDTEAFF
DNA: TGTGCCAGCAGCGTGGTCTCCTCCAGGGACACTGAAGCTTTCTTT
V: TRBV9
size: -
D: -
J: TRBJ1-1

CDR3: CASSPDRGRKPQHF
DNA: TGTGCCAGCAGTCCGGACAGGGGAAGAAAGCCCCAGCATTTT
V: TRBV27
size: -
D: TRBD1
J: TRBJ1-5